Listed below are T cell receptor beta chains from one sample, sequenced in a study of OX40 agonist ivuxolimab in advanced cancers. The table came from immunoSEQ multiplex PCR; TCRdb's copy has only in-frame clones and leaves some out. The repertoire holds 52,000 or so clones, with around 90% as singletons. The sample in question was CD4+ or CD8+ T cells sorted from blood, obtained in a trial of the OX40 agonist ivuxolimab. These receptors were collected from an adult with an advanced solid tumor such as melanoma, head and neck, liver or kidney cancer. Each CDR3 is given with its conserved first and last residue. A D gene is named only where the DNA matches it firmly. Size is omitted from some rows. Given values are once, few, many or a class for expanded clones.

clone_size d_call j_call v_call cdr3_aa cdr3_nt
few TRBD1 TRBJ1-1 TRBV11-2 CASSLGTGHLLVAEAFF TGTGCCAGCAGCTTAGGGACAGGCCACCTGTTAGTCGCTGAAGCTTTCTTT
. . TRBJ2-3 TRBV4-1 CASSPDGPTTDTQYF TGCGCCAGCAGCCCGGACGGACCGACGACAGATACGCAGTATTTT
. . TRBJ2-7 TRBV4-1 CASSQEGGVGNYEQYF TGCGCCAGCAGCCAAGAGGGCGGGGTAGGGAACTACGAGCAGTACTTC
. . TRBJ2-2 TRBV19 CASPGITGELFF TGTGCCAGTCCAGGGATCACCGGGGAGCTGTTTTTT
. . TRBJ1-1 TRBV23-1 CASSLPTGGTEAFF TGCGCCAGCAGTCTTCCGACGGGGGGCACTGAAGCTTTCTTT
. . TRBJ1-2 TRBV5-6 CASSLEDGYTF TGTGCCAGCAGCTTGGAGGATGGCTACACCTTC
. TRBD2 TRBJ2-3 TRBV10-2 CASSLAGDTDTQYF TGCGCCAGCAGCCTAGCGGGAGACACAGATACGCAGTATTTT
. . TRBJ1-1 TRBV2 CASSELGGHTEAFF TGTGCCAGCAGTGAATTGGGGGGGCACACTGAAGCTTTCTTT
once . TRBJ2-1 TRBV7-3 CASSRQRTIRQNEQFF TGTGCCAGCAGCCGACAAAGGACAATCCGCCAGAATGAGCAGTTCTTC
. . TRBJ2-1 TRBV29-1 CSVEDPGPNPGEQFF TGCAGCGTTGAAGATCCGGGACCGAACCCAGGGGAGCAGTTCTTC
. . TRBJ1-2 TRBV19 CASTYGYTF TGTGCCAGTACTTATGGCTACACCTTC
. . TRBJ2-5 TRBV7-9 CASSLVVRDQETQYF TGTGCCAGCAGCTTAGTAGTCAGGGACCAAGAGACCCAGTACTTC
. . TRBJ2-3 TRBV27 CASGAPSTDTQYF TGTGCCAGCGGGGCTCCTAGCACAGATACGCAGTATTTT
. TRBD2 TRBJ2-3 TRBV6-1 CASSELGLAGEPSTDTQYF TGTGCCAGCAGTGAACTGGGACTAGCGGGGGAACCTAGCACAGATACGCAGTATTTT
. TRBD2 TRBJ2-7 TRBV27 CASSPGRGEPSYEQYF TGTGCCAGCAGCCCAGGGAGGGGAGAACCCTCCTACGAGCAGTACTTC
. TRBD2 TRBJ2-1 TRBV11-3 CASSSRDWGLAGTEEQFF TGTGCCAGCAGCTCTAGAGATTGGGGACTAGCGGGAACGGAGGAGCAGTTCTTC
. TRBD1 TRBJ2-2 TRBV28 CASSLLGQGNGELFF TGTGCCAGCAGTTTGTTGGGACAGGGAAACGGGGAGCTGTTTTTT
. . TRBJ2-1 TRBV7-6 CASSQTRDMSGNEQFF TGTGCCAGCAGCCAGACCCGGGATATGTCAGGCAATGAGCAGTTCTTC
. . TRBJ1-4 TRBV6-5 CASSRGQNEKLFF TGTGCCAGCAGCCGGGGACAAAATGAAAAACTGTTTTTT
. . TRBJ1-3 TRBV29-1 CTGRSGNTIYF TGTACAGGACGCTCTGGAAACACCATATATTTT
. . TRBJ2-5 TRBV7-6 CASSLASRGETQYF TGTGCCAGCAGCTTAGCGAGCAGGGGTGAGACCCAGTACTTC
. . TRBJ2-1 TRBV19 CASSVGGDEQFF TGTGCCAGTAGCGTGGGCGGGGATGAGCAGTTCTTC
. . TRBJ2-3 TRBV29-1 CSASIGRLGGDTQYF TGCAGCGCCTCAATCGGACGTCTGGGTGGAGATACGCAGTATTTT
. . TRBJ2-6 TRBV9 CASSVAGETVHVLTF TGTGCCAGCAGCGTAGCTGGGGAGACTGTTCACGTCCTGACTTTC
. TRBD1 TRBJ1-5 TRBV5-5 CASSRTGGNQPQHF TGTGCCAGCAGTCGAACAGGGGGAAATCAGCCCCAGCATTTT
. TRBD1 TRBJ2-7 TRBV27 CASSDSGGSYEQYF TGTGCCAGCAGTGATTCAGGGGGCTCCTACGAGCAGTACTTC
. . TRBJ2-1 TRBV5-1 CASSLEGSSYNEQFF TGCGCCAGCAGCTTGGAAGGGAGCTCCTACAATGAGCAGTTCTTC
. . TRBJ1-1 TRBV9 CASSVAAQGRLNTEAFF TGTGCCAGCAGCGTAGCCGCCCAGGGCAGATTGAACACTGAAGCTTTCTTT
few . TRBJ2-2 TRBV27 CASSFGGNTGELFF TGTGCCAGCAGTTTTGGGGGGAACACCGGGGAGCTGTTTTTT
few . TRBJ2-2 TRBV9 CASSVVQSLNTGELFF TGTGCCAGCAGCGTAGTTCAGTCTTTGAACACCGGGGAGCTGTTTTTT
. . TRBJ1-5 TRBV27 CASSLVEGSNQPQHF TGTGCCAGCAGTTTGGTCGAAGGTAGCAATCAGCCCCAGCATTTT